This T cell receptor (beta chain) was identified during a study of shared clonotypes between healthy human individuals. Germline trimming cut 3 bases from V and 8 bases from J; bases unmatched to any gene: 5. The germline gives CDR1 SGHTA, CDR2 FQGNSA. CDR3 size: 15 residues. General observations from the study: Sorted-subset samples were not fully sequenced, rarefaction indicated. With a handful of donors compared, 5% to 5.5% of naive CD4 clonotypes were shared.

A word on this clone: Antigen unknown.

Samples underwent the assay at deep level. Once extracted for a subset, genomic DNA was divided evenly among several immunoSEQ plates. The method was immunoSEQ multiplex PCR; TCRdb's version includes in-frame clones alone and lacks a portion of them. This sample yields 95,000 to 120,000 clones, of which 68% are seen a single time; roughly 22% belongs to the top ten. This chain uses TRBV7-2 with TRBJ2-1, with 12 nucleotides matching TRBD2. Sequencing was carried out using memory CD8+ T cells sorted from blood. Described subset: CD45RO+ cells pooled with CCR7-negative TemRA cells. The receptor comes from a woman aged 30 to 39 in good health. The CDR3, as DNA: TGTGCCAGCAGCTTTCTAGCGGGAGGGCCCTATGAGCAGTTCTTC. It translates to CASSFLAGGPYEQFF. Full variable domain (outside the CDR3, taken from reference TRBV7-2 and TRBJ2-1): GAGVSQSPSNKVTEKGKDVELRCDPISGHTALYWYRQSLGQGLEFLIYFQGNSAPDKSGLPSDRFSAERTGGSVSTLTIQRTQQEDSAVYLCASSFLAGGPYEQFFGPGTRLTVL.